This is a list of T cell receptor beta chains from one sample in a study of T cell changes during pregnancy in multiple sclerosis. Libraries were prepared by immunoSEQ multiplex PCR; TCRdb keeps only in-frame clonotypes and omits some of them. This sample has about 47,000 clones, with around 90% found just once. The sample here was peripheral blood, taken in the first trimester of pregnancy. Every receptor here comes from a female donor with multiple sclerosis, enrolled in a pregnancy study. The CDR3 runs from the conserved cysteine through the conserved F or W.

V	CDR3
TRBV6-1	CASSRGGLETQYF
TRBV9	CASSVGLAGWGEQFF
TRBV29-1	CSGRLAGGHSTQYF
TRBV9	CASSKTGGGVWETQYF
TRBV18	CASSPPSRGIAFF
TRBV5-6	CASSFQGAGKHEQYF
TRBV4-3	CASSQDGTGGAETQYF
TRBV7-2	CASSLTSGGAGSYEQYF
TRBV28	CATPGQGTNGYTF
TRBV1	CTSSQDPGGSSGNTIYF
TRBV7-9	CASSLGAETQYF
TRBV6-6	CASSYSVGLSNQPQHF
TRBV9	CASSGGAGGEKLFF
TRBV5-1	CASSSGTGFSEAFF
TRBV5-1	CASSLVGTGLYEQYF
TRBV2	CASSHLDSGGNQPQHF
TRBV4-1	CASSQDPGGRKDTQYF
TRBV29-1	CSVLTSGLIDTQYF
TRBV6-5	CASKVAGGTDTQYF
TRBV2	CASSPDILIGTEAFF
TRBV2	CASSKDETEGRELFF
TRBV2	CASSGLTPETQYF
TRBV18	CASSLQGAGQPQHF
TRBV5-1	CASSPHTTNEKLFF
TRBV28	CASSLNPGAGPTEAFF
TRBV5-6	CASTTIGSTYEQYF
TRBV6-6	CASSYRGTGGNTEAFF
TRBV5-1	CASSQGQGSGNTIYF
TRBV15	CATSPRQGSLGEAFF
TRBV19	CASSILDAGGGKADTQYF
TRBV6-6	CASSSLGGVNTEAFF
TRBV6-1	CASTLLRPGDTEAFF
TRBV5-1	CASSPGTGYQNIQYF
TRBV2	CASSVIRQGAREQYF
TRBV7-8	CASSPGHFYGYTF
TRBV30	CAWSDRGSQYF
TRBV29-1	CSVATIRDGYTF
TRBV2	CASNRETQYF
TRBV2	CASRIWTGGGGYTF
TRBV4-1	CASSPWTDYNSPLHF
TRBV6-5	CASSPWLEAGDEQFF
TRBV12-5	CASGLGQGFKDTQYF
TRBV7-2	CASSLGEWVGYPGQYGYTF